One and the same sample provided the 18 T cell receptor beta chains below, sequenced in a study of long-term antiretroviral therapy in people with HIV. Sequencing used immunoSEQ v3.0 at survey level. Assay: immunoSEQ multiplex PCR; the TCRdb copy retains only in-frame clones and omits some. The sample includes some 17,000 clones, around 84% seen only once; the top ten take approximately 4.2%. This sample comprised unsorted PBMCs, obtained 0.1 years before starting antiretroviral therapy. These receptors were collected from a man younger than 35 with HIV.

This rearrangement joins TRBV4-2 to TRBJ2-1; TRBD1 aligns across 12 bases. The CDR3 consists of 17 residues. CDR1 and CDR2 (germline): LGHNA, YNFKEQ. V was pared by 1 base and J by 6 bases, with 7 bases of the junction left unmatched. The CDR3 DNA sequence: TGTGCCAGCAGCCAAGGTATACCGGGACAGGGGGCCAATGAGCAGTTCTTC. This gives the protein CASSQGIPGQGANEQFF.

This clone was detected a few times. The CDR3 nucleotides read TGTGCCACCAGCACGGGGACCGAGCAGTACTTC. As protein: CATSTGTEQYF. The rearrangement joins TRBV15 to TRBJ2-7; D is tentatively TRBD1 or TRBD2 (5 bases each). CDR1 and CDR2 (germline): LNHNV, YYDKDF (reference sequence). The CDR3 covers 11 residues. V gave up 4 bases and J gave up 6 bases, with 7 bases separating them.

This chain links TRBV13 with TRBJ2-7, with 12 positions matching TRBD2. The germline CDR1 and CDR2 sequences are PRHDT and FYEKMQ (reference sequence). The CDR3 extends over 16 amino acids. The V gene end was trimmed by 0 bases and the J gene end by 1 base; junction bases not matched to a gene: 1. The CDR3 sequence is CASSLGLAGGSYEQYF. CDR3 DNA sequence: TGTGCCAGCAGCTTAGGGCTAGCGGGGGGGTCCTACGAGCAGTACTTC. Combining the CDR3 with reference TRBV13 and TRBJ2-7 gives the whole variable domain AAGVIQSPRHLIKEKRETATLKCYPIPRHDTVYWYQQGPGQDPQFLISFYEKMQSDKGSIPDRFSAQQFSDYHSELNMSSLELGDSALYFCASSLGLAGGSYEQYFGPGTRLTVT.

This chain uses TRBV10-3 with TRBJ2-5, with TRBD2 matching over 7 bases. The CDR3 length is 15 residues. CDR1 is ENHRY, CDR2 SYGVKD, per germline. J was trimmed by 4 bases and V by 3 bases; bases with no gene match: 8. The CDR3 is CAISDSRGRGETQYF. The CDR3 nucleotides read TGTGCCATCAGTGATAGTCGGGGGAGGGGAGAGACCCAGTACTTC.

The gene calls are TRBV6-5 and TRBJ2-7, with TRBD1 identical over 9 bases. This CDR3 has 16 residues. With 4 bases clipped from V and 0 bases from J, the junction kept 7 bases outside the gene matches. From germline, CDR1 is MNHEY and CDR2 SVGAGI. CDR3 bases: TGTGCCAGCAGTTCCATCCGGGACAGGGACTCCTACGAGCAGTACTTC. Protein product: CASSSIRDRDSYEQYF.

The CDR3 nucleotides are TGTGCCAGCAGTCCACCCGCTGGGGGGGGGACTGAAGCTTTCTTT. Its translation is CASSPPAGGGTEAFF. This chain uses TRBV28 with TRBJ1-1; tentatively, D is TRBD1 (5 bases). In germline, CDR1 is MDHEN, CDR2 SYDVKM. The CDR3 loop spans 15 amino acids. Trimming pared 5 bases from V and 5 bases from J, leaving 18 bases between.

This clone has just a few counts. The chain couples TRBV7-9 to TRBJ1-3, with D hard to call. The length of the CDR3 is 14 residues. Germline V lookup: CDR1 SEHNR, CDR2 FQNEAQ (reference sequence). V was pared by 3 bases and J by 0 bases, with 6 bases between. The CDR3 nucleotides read TGTGCCAGCAGCTTCAAGAACTCTGGAAACACCATATATTTT. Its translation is CASSFKNSGNTIYF.

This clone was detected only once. CDR3 amino acids: CASSLGASQYF. The CDR3 DNA reads as TGCGCCAGCAGCTTAGGGGCGTCCCAGTACTTC. V and J are TRBV5-1 and TRBJ2-5; D is possibly TRBD1 (5 bases). The CDR3 totals 11 residues. Deletions cut 2 bases from V and 9 bases from J, with 8 bases between. CDR1 is SGHRS and CDR2 is YFSETQ in the germline V gene.

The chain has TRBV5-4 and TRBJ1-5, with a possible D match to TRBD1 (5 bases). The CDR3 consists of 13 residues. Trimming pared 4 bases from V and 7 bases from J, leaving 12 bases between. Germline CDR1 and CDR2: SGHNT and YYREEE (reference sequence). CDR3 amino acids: CASSVQGGQPQHF. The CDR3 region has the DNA TGTGCCAGCAGCGTCCAGGGAGGGCAGCCCCAGCATTTT.

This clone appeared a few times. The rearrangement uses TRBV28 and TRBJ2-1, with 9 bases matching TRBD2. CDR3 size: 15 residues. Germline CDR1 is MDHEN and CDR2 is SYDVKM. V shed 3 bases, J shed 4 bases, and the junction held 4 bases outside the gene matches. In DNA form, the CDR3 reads TGTGCCAGCAGTTTCAGCGGGGGGACTTACAATGAGCAGTTCTTC. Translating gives CASSFSGGTYNEQFF.

Here the CDR3 DNA reads TGCGCCAGCAGCTTGGGTCCGGGAATGGATGTCTATGGCTACACCTTC. This gives the protein CASSLGPGMDVYGYTF. The chain recombines TRBV5-1 with TRBJ1-2; D gene uncertain. Trimming shortened V by 0 bases and J by 4 bases, and 16 bases separated the two germline ends. Germline CDR1 is SGHRS and CDR2 is YFSETQ. The length of the CDR3 is 16 residues.

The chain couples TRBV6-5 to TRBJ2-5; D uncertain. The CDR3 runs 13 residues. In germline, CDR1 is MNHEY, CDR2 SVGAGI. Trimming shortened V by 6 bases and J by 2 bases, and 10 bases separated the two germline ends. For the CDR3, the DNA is TGTGCCAGCAGCAGACAACCACAAGAGACCCAGTACTTC. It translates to CASSRQPQETQYF.

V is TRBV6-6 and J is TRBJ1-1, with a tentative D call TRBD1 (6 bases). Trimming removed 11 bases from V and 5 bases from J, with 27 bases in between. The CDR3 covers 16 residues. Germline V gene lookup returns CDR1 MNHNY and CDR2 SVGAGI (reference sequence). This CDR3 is CAATPGGAVERTEAFF. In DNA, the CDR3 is TGTGCCGCTACCCCGGGGGGCGCGGTTGAGAGAACTGAAGCTTTCTTT.

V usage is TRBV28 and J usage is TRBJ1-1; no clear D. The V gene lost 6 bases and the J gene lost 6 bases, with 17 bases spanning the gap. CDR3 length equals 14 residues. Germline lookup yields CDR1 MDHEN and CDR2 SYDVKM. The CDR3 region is CASSLGFDYPEAFF. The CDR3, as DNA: TGTGCCAGCAGCCTAGGGTTTGATTATCCTGAAGCTTTCTTT.

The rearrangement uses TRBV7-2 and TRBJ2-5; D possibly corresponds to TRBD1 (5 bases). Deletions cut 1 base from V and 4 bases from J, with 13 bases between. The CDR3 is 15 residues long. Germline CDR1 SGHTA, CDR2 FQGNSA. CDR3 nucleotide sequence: TGTGCCAGCAGCTTAGTTAGGGGAATGCGAGAGACCCAGTACTTC. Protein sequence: CASSLVRGMRETQYF.

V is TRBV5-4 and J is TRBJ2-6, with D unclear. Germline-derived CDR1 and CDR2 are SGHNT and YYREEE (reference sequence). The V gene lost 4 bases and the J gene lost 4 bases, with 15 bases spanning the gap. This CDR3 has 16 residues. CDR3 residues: CASSPGPPGGANVLTF. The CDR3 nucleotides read TGTGCCAGCAGCCCCGGGCCTCCCGGCGGGGCCAACGTCCTGACTTTC.

The CDR3: CASSFPTTNTGELFF. CDR3 in DNA: TGTGCCAGCAGCTTTCCCACAACTAACACCGGGGAGCTGTTTTTT. The chain has TRBV5-6 and TRBJ2-2; D uncertain. Per germline, CDR1 SGHDT and CDR2 YYEEEE. The length of the CDR3 is 15 residues. V was pared by 2 bases and J by 2 bases, with 10 bases between.

The CDR3 spells CAISGDRGAYEQYF. The CDR3, as DNA: TGTGCCATTTCCGGGGACAGGGGGGCGTACGAGCAGTACTTC. The V gene is TRBV28, the J gene TRBJ2-7; 11 nucleotides agree with TRBD1. CDR1 is MDHEN and CDR2 is SYDVKM in the germline V gene. V shed 10 bases, J shed 4 bases, and the junction held 9 bases outside the gene matches. This CDR3 comprises 14 residues.